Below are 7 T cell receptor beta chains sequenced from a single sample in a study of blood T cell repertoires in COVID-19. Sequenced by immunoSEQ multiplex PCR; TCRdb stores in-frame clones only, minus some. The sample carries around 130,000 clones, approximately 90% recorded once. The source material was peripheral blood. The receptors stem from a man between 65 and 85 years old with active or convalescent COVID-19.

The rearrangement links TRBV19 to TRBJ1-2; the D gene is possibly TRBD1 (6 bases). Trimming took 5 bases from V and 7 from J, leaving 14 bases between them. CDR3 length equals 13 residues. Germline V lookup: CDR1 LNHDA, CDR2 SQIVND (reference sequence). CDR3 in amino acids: CASSRDRNLGYTF. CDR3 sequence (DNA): TGTGCCAGTAGTCGAGACAGGAACCTTGGCTACACCTTC. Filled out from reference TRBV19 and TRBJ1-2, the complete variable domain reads DGGITQSPKYLFRKEGQNVTLSCEQNLNHDAMYWYRQDPGQGLRLIYYSQIVNDFQKGDIAEGYSVSREKKESFPLTVTSAQKNPTAFYLCASSRDRNLGYTFGSGTRLTVV.

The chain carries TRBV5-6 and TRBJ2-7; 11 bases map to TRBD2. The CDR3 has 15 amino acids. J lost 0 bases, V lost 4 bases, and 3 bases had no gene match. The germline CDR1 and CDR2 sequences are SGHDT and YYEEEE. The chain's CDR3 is CASSRTSGPSYEQYF. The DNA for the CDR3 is TGTGCCAGCAGCCGGACTAGCGGGCCCTCCTACGAGCAGTACTTC.

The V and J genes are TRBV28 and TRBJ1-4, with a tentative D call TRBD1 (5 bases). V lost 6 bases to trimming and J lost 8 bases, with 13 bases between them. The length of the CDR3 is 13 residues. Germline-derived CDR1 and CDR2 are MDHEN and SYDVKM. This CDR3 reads CASRVMGREKLFF. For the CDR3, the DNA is TGTGCCAGCAGGGTAATGGGGCGGGAAAAACTGTTTTTT. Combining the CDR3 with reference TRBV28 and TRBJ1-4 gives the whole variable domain DVKVTQSSRYLVKRTGEKVFLECVQDMDHENMFWYRQDPGLGLRLIYFSYDVKMKEKGDIPEGYSVSREKKERFSLILESASTNQTSMYLCASRVMGREKLFFGSGTQLSVL.

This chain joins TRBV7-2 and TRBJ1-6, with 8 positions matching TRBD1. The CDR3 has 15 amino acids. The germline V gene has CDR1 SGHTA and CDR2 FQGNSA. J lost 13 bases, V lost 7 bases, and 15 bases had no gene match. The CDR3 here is CASTQGLGQAMPLHF. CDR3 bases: TGTGCCAGCACCCAAGGGTTGGGACAGGCCATGCCCCTCCACTTT.

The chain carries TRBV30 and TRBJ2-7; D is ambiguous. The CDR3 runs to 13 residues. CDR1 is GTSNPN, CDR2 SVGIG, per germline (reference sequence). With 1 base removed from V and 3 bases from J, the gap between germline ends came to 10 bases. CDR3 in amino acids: CAWSAVVSYEQYF. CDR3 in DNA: TGTGCCTGGAGTGCCGTAGTTAGCTACGAGCAGTACTTC.

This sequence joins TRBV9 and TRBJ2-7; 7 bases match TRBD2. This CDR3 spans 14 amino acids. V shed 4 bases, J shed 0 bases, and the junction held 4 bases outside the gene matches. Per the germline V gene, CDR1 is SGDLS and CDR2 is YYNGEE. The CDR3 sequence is CASSLLAGSYEQYF. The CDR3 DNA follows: TGTGCCAGCAGCTTATTAGCGGGCTCCTACGAGCAGTACTTC.

The CDR3 DNA follows: TGTGCCAGCAGTTTCAGGGGGCGCGGAAACAATCAGCCCCAGCATTTT. Translated: CASSFRGRGNNQPQHF. V and J are TRBV28 and TRBJ1-5, with 8 bases lining up with TRBD1. Germline assignment: CDR1 MDHEN and CDR2 SYDVKM. Trimming at V came to 3 bases and at J to 3 bases, leaving 7 bases not matched to a gene. The CDR3 spans 16 residues.